These 19 T cell receptor beta chains were sequenced from one sample in a study of shared clonotypes between healthy human individuals. Clones were sequenced by immunoSEQ multiplex PCR, and TCRdb holds only the in-frame ones, with some missing. The sample lists some 1 million clones, around 75% occurring once. Sequencing input: memory CD4+ T cells sorted from blood. Subset described: CD45RA-negative fraction. These receptors all come from a man younger than 35 in good health.

The genes are TRBV6-6 and TRBJ1-5; D possibly corresponds to TRBD1 (5 bases). There are 15 residues in the CDR3. Looked up from germline, CDR1 is MNHNY and CDR2 is SVGAGI (reference sequence). Deletions cut 0 bases from V and 5 bases from J, with 11 bases between. The DNA of the CDR3 is TGTGCCAGCAGTTACTCGGGGGACCTTTATCAGCCCCAGCATTTT. As protein: CASSYSGDLYQPQHF.

J is TRBJ1-5 and V is TRBV4-2; unclear D gene. CDR1 is LGHNA and CDR2 is YNFKEQ in the germline V gene. Trimming took off 5 bases at V and 0 bases at J, with 5 bases between the two ends. The CDR3 totals 13 residues. The CDR3 protein is CASSDNSNQPQHF. The CDR3, as DNA: TGTGCCAGCAGCGACAATAGCAATCAGCCCCAGCATTTT.

CDR3 loop: CASSVRGNLISGANVLTF. CDR3 bases: TGTGCCAGCAGCGTTAGAGGGAATTTGATCTCGGGGGCCAACGTCCTGACTTTC. This chain uses TRBV9 with TRBJ2-6, with D possibly TRBD2 on 5 matching bases. Trimming pared 2 bases from V and 4 bases from J, leaving 19 bases between. The germline CDR1 and CDR2 sequences are SGDLS and YYNGEE. The CDR3 is 18 residues long.

This clone appeared a few times. Other nucleotide sequences in the sample specify the same CDR3. The CDR3 region is CASSRGLNYGYTF. CDR3 sequence (DNA): TGTGCCAGTAGCAGGGGACTGAACTATGGCTACACCTTC. The genes are TRBV19 and TRBJ1-2, with D possibly TRBD1 on 6 matching bases. The CDR3 length is 13 residues. Germline CDR1 LNHDA, CDR2 SQIVND (reference sequence). V shed 6 bases and J shed 2 bases, with 10 bases lying between them.

The chain employs TRBV15 and TRBJ2-2; D unclear. V was pared by 5 bases and J by 8 bases, with 12 bases between. Germline V gene sequence: CDR1 LNHNV, CDR2 YYDKDF (reference sequence). This CDR3 is built from 13 residues. The CDR3 nucleotides read TGTGCCACCAGCCCCGTCAGGAAGGGGGAGCTGTTTTTT. Its translation is CATSPVRKGELFF.

This clone turned up a few times. The rearrangement joins TRBV29-1 to TRBJ1-1, with D unclear. The V gene's germline CDR1 is SQVTM and CDR2 ANQGSEA. The V gene lost 7 bases and the J gene lost 11 bases, with 14 bases spanning the gap. The CDR3 runs 10 residues. The CDR3, as DNA: TGCAGCGCCTCACTTGGTCAGGCTTTCTTT. Translated, it gives CSASLGQAFF.

This clone has a single count. The CDR3 DNA reads TGTGCCAGCCGGGTCACCGGGAGCAGTAGTGAGCAGTTCTTC. It is translated as CASRVTGSSSEQFF. This sequence joins TRBV2 and TRBJ2-1; maybe TRBD2 (6 bases). The CDR3 consists of 14 residues. The V and J ends lost 8 bases and 9 bases respectively, with 20 bases between them. CDR1 is SNHLY, CDR2 FYNNEI, per germline.

The chain employs TRBV9 and TRBJ2-2; 10 bases map to TRBD1. In germline, CDR1 is SGDLS, CDR2 YYNGEE. The CDR3 contains 15 residues. V gave up 5 bases and J gave up 4 bases; unmatched junction bases: 5. CDR3 nucleotides: TGTGCCAGCAGACCCGGGACAGGGGCCACCGGGGAGCTGTTTTTT. Encoded protein: CASRPGTGATGELFF.

The chain employs TRBV6-5 and TRBJ1-5, with no clear D. Germline loops: CDR1 MNHEY, CDR2 SVGAGI. The V end lost 5 bases, the J end lost 11 bases, and 10 bases lay between the germline ends. This CDR3 contains 11 residues. DNA of the CDR3: TGTGCCAGCAGTGAATCACAGTCCCAGCATTTT. This translates into CASSESQSQHF.

The gene calls are TRBV30 and TRBJ1-4; tentatively, D is TRBD1 (5 bases). V lost 3 bases and J 5 bases, leaving 16 bases between the germline ends. The CDR3 is 15 residues long. Germline CDR1 is GTSNPN and CDR2 is SVGIG (reference sequence). CDR3 coding DNA: TGTGCCTGGAGCCTGGCGGGGGGGAGGAATGAAAAACTGTTTTTT. Translated: CAWSLAGGRNEKLFF.

This chain connects TRBV6-1 to TRBJ2-7; perhaps TRBD2 as D (6 bases). Germline CDR1 and CDR2: MNHNS and SASEGT. V gave up 6 bases and J gave up 2 bases, with 14 bases separating them. CDR3 length: 14 residues. CDR3 loop: CASRMGTGAYEQYF. The CDR3 region has the DNA TGTGCCAGCAGGATGGGGACGGGAGCCTACGAGCAGTACTTC.

The chain combines TRBV7-9 with TRBJ2-7; 7 nucleotides agree with TRBD1. The V gene's germline CDR1 is SEHNR and CDR2 FQNEAQ (reference sequence). This CDR3 has 13 amino acids. V trimming: 3 bases; J trimming: 2 bases; junction bases outside the gene matches: 1. The CDR3 nucleotides read TGTGCCAGCAGCTTCCAGGGGGCCTACGAGCAGTACTTC. Translating it yields CASSFQGAYEQYF.

The chain has TRBV5-1 and TRBJ2-7; TRBD1 agrees at 9 bases. There are 15 residues in the CDR3. Germline-derived CDR1 and CDR2 are SGHRS and YFSETQ. Losses at the gene ends were 4 bases for V and 8 bases for J; bases not matched to a gene: 13. The CDR3 nucleotides are TGCGCCAGCAGCGGGACAGGGTCAGAACCATCCAAGCAGTACTTC. This codes for CASSGTGSEPSKQYF.

This chain uses TRBV6-1 with TRBJ1-4; D is undetermined. This CDR3 has 16 amino acids. Trimming removed 4 bases from V and 2 bases from J, with 14 bases in between. Germline CDR1 MNHNS, CDR2 SASEGT. The CDR3 DNA follows: TGTGCCAGCAGTGTCCCTGGGGTTACTACTAATGAAAAACTGTTTTTT. It yields the protein CASSVPGVTTNEKLFF.

This chain connects TRBV2 to TRBJ2-5; 12 bases align to TRBD2. The CDR3 has 14 residues. The junction had 3 bases not matched to a gene; V was cut back by 7 bases and J by 3 bases. Germline V gene lookup returns CDR1 SNHLY and CDR2 FYNNEI. The chain's CDR3 is CASTLAGGKETQYF. The CDR3 DNA is TGTGCCAGCACCCTAGCGGGGGGGAAAGAGACCCAGTACTTC.

This clone was detected only once. The CDR3 region is CASGLARANYGYTF. The CDR3 bases are TGTGCTAGTGGTTTGGCCCGGGCAAACTATGGCTACACCTTC. The chain couples TRBV12-5 to TRBJ1-2, with unresolved D. This CDR3 comprises 14 residues. From germline, CDR1 is LGHNT and CDR2 FRNRAP. Trimming pared 1 base from V and 2 bases from J, leaving 8 bases between.

There are a few counts of this clone. The chain uses TRBV7-9 and TRBJ2-2; D ambiguous. Trimming removed 6 bases at V and 2 bases at J, with 13 bases between. Germline V gives CDR1 SEHNR, CDR2 FQNEAQ (reference sequence). The CDR3 has 15 residues. This CDR3 reads CASSISQTNTGELFF. For the CDR3, the DNA is TGTGCCAGCAGTATAAGTCAGACTAACACCGGGGAGCTGTTTTTT. The variable domain in full, with the rest retrieved from reference TRBV7-9 and TRBJ2-2, is DTGVSQNPRHKITKRGQNVTFRCDPISEHNRLYWYRQTLGQGPEFLTYFQNEAQLEKSRLLSDRFSAERPKGSFSTLEIQRTEQGDSAMYLCASSISQTNTGELFFGEGSRLTVL.

In this sample, this clone turned up many times. The chain has TRBV28 and TRBJ1-1, with unresolved D. Germline V gives CDR1 MDHEN, CDR2 SYDVKM. The V end was cut by 9 bases, the J end by 4 bases, with 18 bases between. This CDR3 spans 14 amino acids. CDR3 in amino acids: CASEPRGKGTEAFF. The CDR3 nucleotides read TGTGCCAGTGAGCCCAGAGGTAAGGGCACTGAAGCTTTCTTT.

CDR3 amino acids: CASSVQDGSTGELFF. The CDR3 region has the DNA TGTGCCAGCTCAGTTCAGGACGGATCAACCGGGGAGCTGTTTTTT. V gene TRBV18 combines with J gene TRBJ2-2, with unresolved D. The CDR3 covers 15 residues. V was clipped by 5 bases and J by 5 bases, with 15 bases between them. Looked up from germline, CDR1 is KGHSH and CDR2 is LQKENI.